The T cell receptor beta chain described here comes from a study of T cells after yellow fever vaccination. Study-wide background: Low-cell-number fractions were prepared with SMART-Seq v4 Ultra Low Input.

There are a few counts of this clonotype. Generation of TCR cDNA used 5'RACE template switching (which added a universal primer site and UMIs). TCRdb analysed the 5' RACE reads with MiXCR anew, one entry per CDR3 protein. The sample carries 300,000 to 400,000 distinct CDR3 sequences, 8.7% recorded once. V lost 0 bases to trimming and J lost 8 bases, with 15 bases between them. The length of the CDR3 is 14 residues. The germline V gene has CDR1 SQVTM and CDR2 ANQGSEA. This chain uses TRBV29-1 with TRBJ2-3, with D possibly TRBD1 on 6 matching bases. The TCR originated in a man between 18 and 29 years old who received the YFV17D yellow fever vaccine. Specimen: PBMCs, collected on the day of the first yellow fever vaccination. The CDR3 loop reads CSVEDGQGRGTQYF. The CDR3 DNA sequence: TGCAGCGTTGAAGATGGGCAGGGCAGGGGTACGCAGTATTTT.